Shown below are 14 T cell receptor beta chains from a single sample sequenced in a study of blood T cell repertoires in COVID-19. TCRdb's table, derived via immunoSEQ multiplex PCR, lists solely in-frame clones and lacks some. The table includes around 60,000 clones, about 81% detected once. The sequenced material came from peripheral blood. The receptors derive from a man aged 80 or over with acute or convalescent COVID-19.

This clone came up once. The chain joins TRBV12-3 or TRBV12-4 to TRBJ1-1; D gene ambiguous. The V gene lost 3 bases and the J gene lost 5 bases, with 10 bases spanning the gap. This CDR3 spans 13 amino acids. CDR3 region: CASSLMGRTEAFF. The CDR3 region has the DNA TGTGCCAGCAGTTTGATGGGCAGGACTGAAGCTTTCTTT.

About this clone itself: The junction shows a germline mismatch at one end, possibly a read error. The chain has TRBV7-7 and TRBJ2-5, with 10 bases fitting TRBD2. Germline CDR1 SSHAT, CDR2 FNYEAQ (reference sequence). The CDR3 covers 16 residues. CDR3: CASSPQAGGLVETQYF. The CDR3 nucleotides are TGTGCTAGCAGCCCTCAAGCGGGGGGGCTTGTAGAGACCCAGTACTTC.

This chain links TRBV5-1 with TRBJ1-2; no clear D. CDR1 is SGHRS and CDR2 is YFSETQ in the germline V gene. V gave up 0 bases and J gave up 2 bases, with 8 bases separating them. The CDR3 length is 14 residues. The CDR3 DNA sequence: TGCGCCAGCAGCTTGGGTCAGGAAAACTATGGCTACACCTTC. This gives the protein CASSLGQENYGYTF.

The CDR3 nucleotides are TGTGCCAGCAGTTTATCTGGATACGGAGGTGGCTACACCTTC. Translated: CASSLSGYGGGYTF. The rearrangement joins TRBV27 to TRBJ1-2; D remains unclear. Looked up from germline, CDR1 is MNHEY and CDR2 is SMNVEV (reference sequence). The CDR3 is 14 residues long. Trimming left V 0 bases short and J 7 bases short, with 12 bases between.

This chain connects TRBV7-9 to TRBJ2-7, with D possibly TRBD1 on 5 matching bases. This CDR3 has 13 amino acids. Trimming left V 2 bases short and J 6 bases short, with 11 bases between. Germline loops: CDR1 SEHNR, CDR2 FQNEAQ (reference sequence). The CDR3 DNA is TGTGCCAGCAGCTTACTGACAGATACCGAGCAGTACTTC. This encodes CASSLLTDTEQYF.

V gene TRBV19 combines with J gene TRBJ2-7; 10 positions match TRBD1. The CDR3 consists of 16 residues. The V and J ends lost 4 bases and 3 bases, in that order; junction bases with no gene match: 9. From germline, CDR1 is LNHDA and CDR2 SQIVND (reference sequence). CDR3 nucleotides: TGTGCCAGTAGTAGATCCGGGACAGGGGCCGGCTACGAGCAGTACTTC. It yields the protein CASSRSGTGAGYEQYF. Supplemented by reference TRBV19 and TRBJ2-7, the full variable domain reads DGGITQSPKYLFRKEGQNVTLSCEQNLNHDAMYWYRQDPGQGLRLIYYSQIVNDFQKGDIAEGYSVSREKKESFPLTVTSAQKNPTAFYLCASSRSGTGAGYEQYFGPGTRLTVT.

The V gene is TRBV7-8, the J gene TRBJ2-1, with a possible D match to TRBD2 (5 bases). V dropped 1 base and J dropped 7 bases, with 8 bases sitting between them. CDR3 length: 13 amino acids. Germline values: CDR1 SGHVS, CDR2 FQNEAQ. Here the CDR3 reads CASSLVGGNEQFF. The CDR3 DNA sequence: TGTGCCAGCAGCTTAGTTGGCGGGAATGAGCAGTTCTTC.

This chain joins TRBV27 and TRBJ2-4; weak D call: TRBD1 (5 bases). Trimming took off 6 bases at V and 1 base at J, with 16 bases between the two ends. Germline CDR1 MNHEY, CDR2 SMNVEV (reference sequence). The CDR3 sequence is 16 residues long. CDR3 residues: CASSRTRDPAKNIQYF. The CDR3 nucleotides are TGTGCCAGCAGCAGAACCAGGGATCCTGCCAAAAACATTCAGTACTTC.

CDR3 sequence reads: CASSRGTFQETQYF. The CDR3 DNA is TGTGCCAGCAGTCGGGGGACCTTCCAAGAGACCCAGTACTTC. The V and J genes are TRBV7-2 and TRBJ2-5; D is possibly TRBD2 (6 bases). The V gene's germline CDR1 is SGHTA and CDR2 FQGNSA. Trimming took 6 bases from V and 1 from J, leaving 12 bases between them. The CDR3 loop spans 14 amino acids.

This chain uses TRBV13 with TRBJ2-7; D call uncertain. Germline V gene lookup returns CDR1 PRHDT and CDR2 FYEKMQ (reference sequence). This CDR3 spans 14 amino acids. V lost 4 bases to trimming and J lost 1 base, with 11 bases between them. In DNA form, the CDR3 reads TGTGCCAGCAGCTCCCTGGCGCGGTCCTACGAGCAGTACTTC. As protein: CASSSLARSYEQYF.

As DNA, the CDR3 is TGTGCCAGCAGCTGGGGGGACAGGGGGCTCTCTGGGGCCAACGTCCTGACTTTC. It translates to CASSWGDRGLSGANVLTF. This rearrangement joins TRBV13 to TRBJ2-6, with TRBD1 identical over 12 bases. The germline gives CDR1 PRHDT, CDR2 FYEKMQ (reference sequence). The junction had 4 bases not matched to a gene; V was cut back by 4 bases and J by 0 bases. The CDR3 is 18 residues long.

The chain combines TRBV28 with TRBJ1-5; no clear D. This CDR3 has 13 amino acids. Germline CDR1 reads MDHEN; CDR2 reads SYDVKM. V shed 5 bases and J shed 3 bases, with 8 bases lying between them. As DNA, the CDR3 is TGTGCCAGCAGTCGTTCCTACAATCAGCCCCAGCATTTT. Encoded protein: CASSRSYNQPQHF. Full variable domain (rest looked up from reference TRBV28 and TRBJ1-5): DVKVTQSSRYLVKRTGEKVFLECVQDMDHENMFWYRQDPGLGLRLIYFSYDVKMKEKGDIPEGYSVSREKKERFSLILESASTNQTSMYLCASSRSYNQPQHFGDGTRLSIL.

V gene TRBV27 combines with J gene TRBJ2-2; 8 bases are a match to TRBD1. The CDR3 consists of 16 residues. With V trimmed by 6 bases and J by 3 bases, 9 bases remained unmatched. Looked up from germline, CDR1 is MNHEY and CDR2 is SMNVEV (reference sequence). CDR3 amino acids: CASRRTGTGYTGELFF. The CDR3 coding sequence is TGTGCCAGCAGACGTACCGGGACAGGTTACACCGGGGAGCTGTTTTTT.

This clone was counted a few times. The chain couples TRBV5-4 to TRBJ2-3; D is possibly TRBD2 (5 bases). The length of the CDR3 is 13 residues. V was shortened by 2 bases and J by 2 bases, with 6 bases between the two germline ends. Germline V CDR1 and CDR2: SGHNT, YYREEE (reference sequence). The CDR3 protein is CASSFGNTDTQYF. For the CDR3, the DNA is TGTGCCAGCAGCTTCGGGAACACAGATACGCAGTATTTT.